These 15 T cell receptor beta chains were all obtained from the same sample, sequenced in a study of identical twins. In TCRdb, the 5' RACE reads were re-called with MiXCR into one record per CDR3 protein. The table lists 510,000 or so distinct CDR3 sequences, 15% of them singletons. The same sample was also studied in work on yellow fever vaccine responses in identical twins.

The sequenced sample was CD4+ T cells sorted from blood. Source of these receptors: a woman aged 18 to 35 in good health.

The chain combines TRBV7-6 with TRBJ2-7, with D tentatively TRBD2 (6 bases). The CDR3 sequence is 12 residues long. V dropped 4 bases and J dropped 7 bases, with 11 bases sitting between them. The germline V gene encodes CDR1 SGHVS and CDR2 FNYEAQ. CDR3 coding DNA: TGTGCCAGCAGCTGGGACTTCTTAGAGCAGTACTTC. This translates into CASSWDFLEQYF.

This clonotype turned up a few times. The gene calls are TRBV14 and TRBJ2-2; 9 nucleotides agree with TRBD2. Germline V gene sequence: CDR1 SGHDN, CDR2 FVKESK. The CDR3 contains 15 residues. With V trimmed by 1 base and J by 7 bases, 4 bases remained unmatched. The chain's CDR3 is CASSQASGMFGELFF. CDR3 sequence (DNA): TGTGCCAGCAGCCAAGCTAGCGGGATGTTCGGGGAGCTGTTTTTT. Full variable domain (outside the CDR3, taken from reference TRBV14 and TRBJ2-2): EAGVTQFPSHSVIEKGQTVTLRCDPISGHDNLYWYRRVMGKEIKFLLHFVKESKQDESGMPNNRFLAERTGGTYSTLKVQPAELEDSGVYFCASSQASGMFGELFFGEGSRLTVL.

At least ten counts were recorded for this clonotype. This chain links TRBV29-1 with TRBJ1-1; D call uncertain. The CDR3 covers 16 residues. The V end lost 3 bases, the J end lost 4 bases, and 21 bases lay between the germline ends. Germline CDR1 reads SQVTM; CDR2 reads ANQGSEA. The CDR3: CSVDRGDVGRGTEAFF. The CDR3 DNA follows: TGCAGCGTTGATCGAGGCGACGTGGGTCGGGGCACTGAAGCTTTCTTT. Variable domain in full (rest from reference TRBV29-1 and TRBJ1-1): SAVISQKPSRDICQRGTSLTIQCQVDSQVTMMFWYRQQPGQSLTLIATANQGSEATYESGFVIDKFPISRPNLTFSTLTVSNMSPEDSSIYLCSVDRGDVGRGTEAFFGQGTRLTVV.

This clonotype was counted between two and nine times. This rearrangement joins TRBV10-3 to TRBJ2-3; TRBD2 aligns across 11 bases. The germline CDR1 and CDR2 sequences are ENHRY and SYGVKD. The CDR3 covers 18 residues. The junction had 8 bases not matched to a gene; V was cut back by 2 bases and J by 1 base. CDR3 region: CAISEIAGGSSGTDTQYF. The CDR3 DNA sequence: TGTGCCATCAGTGAGATAGCGGGGGGGTCGTCTGGCACAGATACGCAGTATTTT.

V usage is TRBV4-1 and J usage is TRBJ2-4; 8 bases fit TRBD2. CDR3 length: 16 residues. CDR1 MGHRA and CDR2 YSYEKL come from the germline V gene. Unmatched junction bases numbered 2, after V lost 0 bases and J lost 1 base. CDR3 amino acids: CASSQEAGAAKNIQYF. DNA of the CDR3: TGCGCCAGCAGCCAAGAAGCGGGGGCTGCCAAAAACATTCAGTACTTC.

This clonotype has just a few counts. The chain uses TRBV10-3 and TRBJ1-5; perhaps TRBD1 as D (5 bases). V lost 6 bases, J lost 4 bases, and 22 bases lay in between. CDR1 is ENHRY, CDR2 SYGVKD, per germline. This CDR3 region has 17 residues. The CDR3, as DNA: TGTGCCATCAGCGCATCCGGGACCCAAGGAGCTAATCAGCCCCAGCATTTT. Amino acids: CAISASGTQGANQPQHF.

The V and J genes are TRBV12-3 or TRBV12-4 and TRBJ2-7; 8 bases are a match to TRBD2. The CDR3 length is 14 residues. The V gene end was trimmed by 5 bases and the J gene end by 2 bases; junction bases not matched to a gene: 5. The DNA of the CDR3 is TGTGCCAGCAGTCTGCGGGGGGCCGCCTACGAGCAGTACGTC. Protein product: CASSLRGAAYEQYV.

This clonotype showed up just a few times. This chain links TRBV6-5 with TRBJ2-2; 9 nucleotides line up with TRBD1. Trimming cost V 2 bases and J 5 bases; bases outside gene matches: 12. CDR3 length equals 18 residues. Germline-derived CDR1 and CDR2 are MNHEY and SVGAGI. The CDR3 is CASSYTPRDRVRTGELFF. The CDR3 DNA reads TGTGCCAGCAGTTACACCCCGAGGGACAGGGTACGGACCGGGGAGCTGTTTTTT.

The rearrangement joins TRBV2 to TRBJ2-5; D unresolved. There are 14 residues in the CDR3. V lost 8 bases to trimming and J lost 2 bases, with 15 bases between them. The germline CDR1 and CDR2 sequences are SNHLY and FYNNEI. CDR3 coding DNA: TGTGCCAGCCTGGGGTTGGCCCTACAAGAGACCCAGTACTTC. Translated, it gives CASLGLALQETQYF.

Ten or more counts support this clonotype. V and J are TRBV12-3 or TRBV12-4 and TRBJ2-2; perhaps TRBD2 as D (5 bases). The CDR3 consists of 15 residues. The V end lost 5 bases, the J end lost 1 base, and 11 bases lay between the germline ends. In nucleotides, the CDR3 is TGTGCCAGCAGTCCTTTAGGAGGGAACACCGGGGAGCTGTTTTTT. Translated: CASSPLGGNTGELFF.

The chain has TRBV10-2 and TRBJ1-5; TRBD1 matches 12 bases. The V segment lost 6 bases and the J segment 6 bases; nucleotides outside the gene matches: 6. The CDR3 loop spans 15 amino acids. Germline V gene lookup returns CDR1 WSHSY and CDR2 SAAADI. CDR3 residues: CASRPGQGARQPQHF. DNA of the CDR3: TGCGCCAGCAGACCGGGACAGGGGGCGCGTCAGCCCCAGCATTTT.

The chain recombines TRBV18 with TRBJ2-3, with D maybe TRBD1 (6 bases). The V end lost 1 base, the J end lost 1 base, and 12 bases lay between the germline ends. CDR3 length: 16 amino acids. CDR1 KGHSH and CDR2 LQKENI come from the germline V gene. The CDR3 protein is CASSPLGQLGTDTQYF. In DNA, the CDR3 is TGTGCCAGCTCACCACTCGGACAGCTTGGCACAGATACGCAGTATTTT.

This chain links TRBV10-3 with TRBJ2-7; TRBD2 is a possible D gene (6 bases). Germline V gives CDR1 ENHRY, CDR2 SYGVKD. This CDR3 spans 11 amino acids. V lost 10 bases, J lost 6 bases, and 13 bases lay in between. The CDR3 is CATTEGIEQYV. CDR3 sequence (DNA): TGTGCCACCACGGAGGGGATCGAGCAGTACGTC.

This clonotype showed up just a few times. V gene TRBV10-1 combines with J gene TRBJ2-2; 7 positions agree with TRBD1. There are 15 residues in the CDR3. Germline V gene data show CDR1 as WNHNN and CDR2 as SYGVQD (reference sequence). J lost 4 bases, V lost 6 bases, and 8 bases had no gene match. The CDR3 here is CASRDDRELTGELFF. The CDR3 DNA is TGCGCCAGCAGGGACGACAGGGAACTCACCGGGGAGCTGTTTTTT.

In its sample, this clonotype was seen a few times. This chain's CDR3 is CAAGGSFNQPQHF. The CDR3 region has the DNA TGTGCAGCAGGGGGGAGCTTCAATCAGCCCCAGCATTTT. This chain uses TRBV6-1 with TRBJ1-5; 7 bases align to TRBD1. This CDR3 region has 13 residues. Germline-derived CDR1 and CDR2 are MNHNS and SASEGT.